The 21 T cell receptor beta chains below all came from one sample that was sequenced in a study of regulatory T cells in long-lasting Graves disease. Arm-PCR with iRepertoire HTBI primers amplified the CDR3 regions for these TCR beta libraries. TCRdb re-called the multiplex PCR reads with MiXCR, one entry per CDR3 protein. The data show 400,000 to 500,000 distinct CDR3 sequences, 20% to 25% seen once. Described time point: persistent/refractory GD, antithyroid drugs over 5 years with positive TRAb. With RNA extracted from PBMCs as input, the TCR library was made. The specimen was peripheral blood mononuclear cells (PBMCs), collected when the disease was refractory, from a patient treated with antithyroid drugs. These receptors all stem from a female donor with Graves disease.

This clonotype was seen a few times. This chain connects TRBV5-1 to TRBJ2-2; the D gene is possibly TRBD1 (6 bases). Trimming left V 4 bases short and J 0 bases short, with 13 bases between. Germline V CDR1 and CDR2: SGHRS, YFSETQ. The length of the CDR3 is 16 residues. The CDR3 protein is CASSPTDRTNTGELFF. CDR3 bases: TGCGCCAGCAGCCCGACTGACAGGACGAACACCGGGGAGCTGTTTTTT.

Written as DNA, the CDR3 is TGTGCCAGCACTTCGGACGGACTTCAGGCTTTCTTT. This sequence encodes CASTSDGLQAFF. The chain employs TRBV2 and TRBJ1-1; D not resolved. The CDR3 has 12 residues. CDR1 SNHLY and CDR2 FYNNEI come from the germline V gene. The V end was cut by 7 bases, the J end by 11 bases, with 17 bases between.

This clonotype showed up many times. V gene TRBV28 combines with J gene TRBJ1-2; no clear D gene. Germline loops: CDR1 MDHEN, CDR2 SYDVKM. The CDR3 totals 14 residues. Trimming cost V 4 bases and J 1 base, with 10 bases left between them. DNA for the CDR3: TGTGCCAGCAGTTATCTCGTTCTTAACTATGGCTACACCTTC. Its protein product is CASSYLVLNYGYTF.

This clonotype has only a few counts. The V gene is TRBV29-1, the J gene TRBJ2-5, with 11 bases identical to TRBD1. The trim removed 6 bases at V and 4 bases at J, leaving 7 bases unmatched. The V gene's germline CDR1 is SQVTM and CDR2 ANQGSEA. This CDR3 is 14 amino acids long. CDR3: CSVTHGTGGETQYF. The CDR3 bases are TGCAGCGTAACTCACGGGACAGGGGGAGAGACCCAGTACTTC. Full variable domain (remainder filled in from reference TRBV29-1 and TRBJ2-5): SAVISQKPSRDICQRGTSLTIQCQVDSQVTMMFWYRQQPGQSLTLIATANQGSEATYESGFVIDKFPISRPNLTFSTLTVSNMSPEDSSIYLCSVTHGTGGETQYFGPGTRLLVL.

The chain uses TRBV4-3 and TRBJ2-6, with D hard to call. Trimming removed 0 bases from V and 3 bases from J, with 9 bases in between. The CDR3 has 16 residues. Germline CDR1 reads LGHNA; CDR2 reads YSLEER. The CDR3: CASSQDMALGANVLTF. In nucleotides, the CDR3 is TGCGCCAGCAGCCAAGATATGGCCCTTGGGGCCAACGTCCTGACTTTC.

The chain joins TRBV27 to TRBJ1-3; D unclear. The CDR3 loop spans 18 amino acids. The germline V and J ends were trimmed by 4 bases and 0 bases, with 19 bases remaining between them. Germline V lookup: CDR1 MNHEY, CDR2 SMNVEV (reference sequence). CDR3 loop: CASSSLSSARGSGNTIYF. CDR3 bases: TGTGCCAGCAGTTCCCTATCATCCGCTCGAGGCTCTGGAAACACCATATATTTT.

In its sample, this clonotype was seen a few times. V and J are TRBV5-6 and TRBJ1-4, with 11 bases aligning to TRBD1. This CDR3 has 13 amino acids. The V and J ends lost 5 bases and 12 bases, in that order; junction bases with no gene match: 6. The V gene's germline CDR1 is SGHDT and CDR2 YYEEEE. CDR3 bases: TGTGCCAGCAGGGGACAGGGGGGTGTGGAACTGTTTTTT. Translating gives CASRGQGGVELFF.

A note on this clonotype: This may stem from a read error, because a much larger clone lies one nucleotide away. This chain connects TRBV28 to TRBJ2-2; D possibly matches TRBD1 or TRBD2 (6 bases each). The length of the CDR3 is 16 residues. V dropped 5 bases and J dropped 3 bases, with 16 bases sitting between them. The germline CDR1 and CDR2 sequences are MDHEN and SYDVKM. The CDR3 DNA reads as TGTGCCAGCAGTACCCGGGGGCCTCTTTACACCGGGGAGCTGTTTTTT. Protein product: CASSTRGPLYTGELFF.

V is TRBV20-1 and J is TRBJ1-1; maybe TRBD1 (6 bases). The CDR3 extends over 12 amino acids. Germline V gives CDR1 DFQATT, CDR2 SNEGSKA (reference sequence). V was clipped by 5 bases and J by 3 bases, with 10 bases between them. The chain's CDR3 is CSAYRVYTEAFF. The CDR3 region has the DNA TGCAGTGCTTACAGGGTGTACACTGAAGCTTTCTTT.

This clonotype was seen once. A much more abundant neighbour one base away suggests this may be a read error. The chain links TRBV28 to TRBJ1-2; 9 nucleotides agree with TRBD1. V lost 1 base, J lost 7 bases, and 16 bases stayed unmatched. The CDR3 extends over 18 amino acids. The V gene's germline CDR1 is MDHEN and CDR2 SYDVKM. This CDR3 is CASSLYAYRGRSSCGYTF. For the CDR3, the DNA is TGTGCCAGCAGTTTATATGCTTACAGGGGGCGCTCGAGCTGTGGCTACACCTTC.

This clonotype occurred a few times. This may be a read error: a much more frequent sequence differs by one nucleotide. This chain joins TRBV9 and TRBJ1-5; D remains unclear. Trimming pared 7 bases from V and 2 bases from J, leaving 7 bases between. Germline CDR1 and CDR2: SGDLS and YYNGEE. This CDR3 is 12 amino acids long. The CDR3 DNA reads TGTGCCAGCGGGTTTGGCAATCAGCCCCAGCATTTT. It is translated as CASGFGNQPQHF.

This clonotype was detected only a few times. V and J are TRBV20-1 and TRBJ2-1; D is ambiguous. Deletions cut 0 bases from V and 5 bases from J, with 5 bases between. The germline gives CDR1 DFQATT, CDR2 SNEGSKA (reference sequence). The CDR3 spans 12 residues. The DNA of the CDR3 is TGCAGTGCTAGAGAGGGTAACAATGAGCAGTTCTTC. Translating gives CSAREGNNEQFF.

This clonotype was picked up a small number of times. This chain uses TRBV7-2 with TRBJ1-1; a possible D gene is TRBD1 (5 bases). The CDR3 runs 14 residues. Deletions cut 5 bases from V and 3 bases from J, with 13 bases between. CDR1 is SGHTA and CDR2 is FQGNSA in the germline V gene. This chain's CDR3 is CASSRHRRDTEAFF. The DNA for the CDR3 is TGTGCCAGCAGCCGCCACAGGAGGGACACTGAAGCTTTCTTT. Based on the CDR3 plus reference TRBV7-2 and TRBJ1-1, the full variable domain is GAGVSQSPSNKVTEKGKDVELRCDPISGHTALYWYRQSLGQGLEFLIYFQGNSAPDKSGLPSDRFSAERTGGSVSTLTIQRTQQEDSAVYLCASSRHRRDTEAFFGQGTRLTVV.

This clonotype was detected only a few times. The chain recombines TRBV28 with TRBJ2-1; 8 bases align to TRBD1. Per the germline V gene, CDR1 is MDHEN and CDR2 is SYDVKM. The V and J ends lost 6 bases and 7 bases, in that order; junction bases with no gene match: 2. This CDR3 has 12 amino acids. CDR3 nucleotide sequence: TGTGCCAGCAGCACAGGGGGGAATGAGCAGTTCTTC. This encodes CASSTGGNEQFF. Variable domain in full (rest from reference TRBV28 and TRBJ2-1): DVKVTQSSRYLVKRTGEKVFLECVQDMDHENMFWYRQDPGLGLRLIYFSYDVKMKEKGDIPEGYSVSREKKERFSLILESASTNQTSMYLCASSTGGNEQFFGPGTRLTVL.

There are a few counts of this clonotype. The chain uses TRBV7-2 and TRBJ2-1; TRBD2 agrees at 14 bases. V shed 5 bases, J shed 3 bases, and the junction held 3 bases outside the gene matches. The germline gives CDR1 SGHTA, CDR2 FQGNSA. This CDR3 is 16 amino acids long. The CDR3 DNA is TGTGCCAGCAGCATGACTAGCGGGGGGGGCTACAATGAGCAGTTCTTC. The encoded protein is CASSMTSGGGYNEQFF.

Many counts were recorded for this clonotype. The chain combines TRBV30 with TRBJ1-1; D possibly corresponds to TRBD1 (5 bases). The CDR3 is 13 residues long. Germline assignment: CDR1 GTSNPN and CDR2 SVGIG (reference sequence). V gave up 4 bases and J gave up 1 base, with 10 bases separating them. Here the CDR3 DNA reads TGTGCCTGGACCAGGGAACGGAACACTGAAGCTTTCTTT. It translates to CAWTRERNTEAFF.

This clonotype was seen repeatedly, ten times or more. The chain employs TRBV30 and TRBJ1-4, with no clear D. The germline gives CDR1 GTSNPN, CDR2 SVGIG (reference sequence). V dropped 0 bases and J dropped 12 bases, with 14 bases sitting between them. This CDR3 comprises 13 residues. CDR3 loop: CAWSVSRFGELFF. The CDR3 nucleotides are TGTGCCTGGAGTGTGTCGCGTTTCGGGGAACTGTTTTTT.

This clonotype has ten or more counts. The chain combines TRBV12-3 or TRBV12-4 with TRBJ1-1; D is uncertain. Trimming pared 3 bases from V and 11 bases from J, leaving 22 bases between. The CDR3 has 15 residues. CDR3 protein: CASSFYSAVEGRAFF. Here the CDR3 DNA reads TGTGCCAGCAGTTTCTATTCGGCTGTCGAAGGGAGGGCTTTCTTT.

This clonotype was observed a few times. The chain has TRBV6-5 and TRBJ1-1; no definite D call. This CDR3 has 14 residues. Germline lookup yields CDR1 MNHEY and CDR2 SVGAGI. V lost 0 bases to trimming and J lost 1 base, with 6 bases between them. The DNA for the CDR3 is TGTGCCAGCAGTTACTCGAGGTGGAACACTGAAGCTTTCTTT. This codes for CASSYSRWNTEAFF.

The J gene is TRBJ1-1, the V gene TRBV10-2; 9 bases match TRBD1. Per germline, CDR1 WSHSY and CDR2 SAAADI. The CDR3 consists of 15 residues. V was clipped by 7 bases and J by 4 bases; unmatched bases: 10. The CDR3 spells CASKRQGDSGTEAFF. DNA for the CDR3: TGCGCCAGCAAAAGACAGGGGGATTCGGGCACTGAAGCTTTCTTT.

This clonotype was recorded a few times. The gene calls are TRBV5-1 and TRBJ1-1, with a tentative D call TRBD1 (6 bases). The CDR3 is made up of 13 amino acids. The germline gives CDR1 SGHRS, CDR2 YFSETQ. V was clipped by 6 bases and J by 5 bases, with 14 bases between them. The CDR3 sequence is CASNQGGYTEAFF. The CDR3 nucleotides read TGCGCCAGCAACCAAGGGGGGTATACTGAAGCTTTCTTT. Full variable domain (rest looked up from reference TRBV5-1 and TRBJ1-1): KAGVTQTPRYLIKTRGQQVTLSCSPISGHRSVSWYQQTPGQGLQFLFEYFSETQRNKGNFPGRFSGRQFSNSRSEMNVSTLELGDSALYLCASNQGGYTEAFFGQGTRLTVV.